This T cell receptor (beta chain) originates from a study of OX40 agonist ivuxolimab in advanced cancers. About the research overall: In this cohort, patients received ivuxolimab, an agonistic anti-OX40 (CD134) antibody.

Study-wide results and caveats: Compared with CD4+, CD8+ T cells on average had more expanded clones.

Clones were sequenced by immunoSEQ multiplex PCR, and TCRdb holds only the in-frame ones, with some missing. The data show some 99,000 clones, with roughly 94% seen just once and 0.15% to 0.2% held by the top ten. A note on this clone: Its target is not known. An end of the junction differs from the germline gene, which may be a read error.

In germline, CDR1 is SGHTA, CDR2 FQGNSA. This CDR3 has 12 residues. Autoimmune disease history or systemic immunosuppression led to patients being barred. The chain employs TRBV7-2 and TRBJ2-7, with 8 bases that match TRBD2. The starting material was CD4+ or CD8+ T cells sorted from blood, obtained in a trial of the OX40 agonist ivuxolimab. This clonotype was sampled from an adult with an advanced solid tumor such as melanoma, head and neck, liver or kidney cancer. The CDR3 loop is CASGLAGREQYF. CDR3 coding DNA: TGTGCCAGCGGCTTAGCGGGACGGGAGCAGTACTTC. Variable domain in full (rest from reference TRBV7-2 and TRBJ2-7): GAGVSQSPSNKVTEKGKDVELRCDPISGHTALYWYRQSLGQGLEFLIYFQGNSAPDKSGLPSDRFSAERTGGSVSTLTIQRTQQEDSAVYLCASGLAGREQYFGPGTRLTVT.